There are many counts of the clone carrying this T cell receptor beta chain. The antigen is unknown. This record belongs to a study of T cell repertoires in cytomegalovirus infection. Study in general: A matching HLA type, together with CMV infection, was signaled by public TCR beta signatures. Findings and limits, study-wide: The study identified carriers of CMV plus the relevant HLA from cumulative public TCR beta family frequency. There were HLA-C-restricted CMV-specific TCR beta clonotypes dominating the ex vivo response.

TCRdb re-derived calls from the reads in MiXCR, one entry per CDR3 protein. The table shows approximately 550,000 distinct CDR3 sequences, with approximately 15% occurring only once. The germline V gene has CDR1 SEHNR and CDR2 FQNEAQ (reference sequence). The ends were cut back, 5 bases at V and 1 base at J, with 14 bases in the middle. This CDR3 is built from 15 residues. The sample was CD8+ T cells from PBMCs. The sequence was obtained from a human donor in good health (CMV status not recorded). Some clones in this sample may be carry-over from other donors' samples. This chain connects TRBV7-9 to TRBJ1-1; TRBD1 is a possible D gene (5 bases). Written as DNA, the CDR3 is TGTGCCAGCAGCCACGACGGGACGGGGAACACTGAAGCTTTCTTT. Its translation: CASSHDGTGNTEAFF.